The 8 T cell receptor beta chains below come from one sample, sequenced in a study of CD8 T cells in ankylosing spondylitis (dated by TCRdb to about 2017). The protocol used for the library was 5' RACE. Sequencing instrument: Illumina HiSeq 2500. Through fastp at Q25 and MiXCR, TCRdb rebuilt clones from the public reads, retaining in-frame beta chains. Each CDR3 protein gets just one entry, which takes the most common genes and DNA from the rows behind it. For this sample the table gives 200,000 to 300,000 distinct CDR3 sequences, of which about 11% were detected only once. Roughly 6.8% of the sample rests with the top ten. The specimen was blood, either unsorted or a sorted T cell fraction (not recorded which). The receptor source for this set is a male donor with ankylosing spondylitis or in good health (not recorded which).

This chain uses TRBV12-3 or TRBV12-4 with TRBJ2-1; 10 bases are shared with TRBD2. J was trimmed by 7 bases and V by 8 bases; bases with no gene match: 11. The CDR3 sequence is 15 residues long. CDR3 loop: CASLLRSGGANEQFF. In DNA form, the CDR3 reads TGTGCCAGCCTGCTGAGGAGCGGGGGGGCAAATGAGCAGTTCTTC.

This clonotype occurred many times. The chain links TRBV12-3 or TRBV12-4 to TRBJ1-1; no reliable D call. V was pared by 0 bases and J by 5 bases, with 13 bases between. This CDR3 is 15 amino acids long. Here the CDR3 DNA reads TGTGCCAGCAGTTTAGCGCTTTCGGGATATACTGAAGCTTTCTTT. It encodes CASSLALSGYTEAFF.

This clonotype occurred a few times. The chain carries TRBV2 and TRBJ2-7; 7 nucleotides align to TRBD1. CDR1 SNHLY and CDR2 FYNNEI come from the germline V gene. V was clipped by 6 bases and J by 3 bases; unmatched bases: 8. The length of the CDR3 is 14 residues. CDR3 in DNA: TGTGCCAGCAGCTCGACAGGGATCTTCTACGAGCAGTACTTC. This codes for CASSSTGIFYEQYF.

The chain combines TRBV7-9 with TRBJ1-1; tentatively, D is TRBD1 (6 bases). CDR1 and CDR2 (germline): SEHNR, FQNEAQ (reference sequence). Trimming shortened V by 3 bases and J by 0 bases, and 14 bases separated the two germline ends. CDR3 length: 16 residues. The CDR3 loop is CASSFWGASMNTEAFF. For the CDR3, the DNA is TGTGCCAGCAGCTTCTGGGGGGCCTCCATGAACACTGAAGCTTTCTTT.

The table lists this clonotype with many counts. V is TRBV5-1 and J is TRBJ2-3; D assignment may be TRBD1 or TRBD2 (5 bases each). The CDR3 runs to 16 residues. Between the trimmed V and J ends, which lost 1 base and 4 bases, there was a span of 16 bases. Germline CDR1 is SGHRS and CDR2 is YFSETQ. CDR3 region: CASSLSGSGRADTQYF. The CDR3, as DNA: TGCGCCAGCAGCTTGTCAGGGAGTGGTCGCGCAGATACGCAGTATTTT. The whole variable domain, remainder taken from reference TRBV5-1 and TRBJ2-3, is KAGVTQTPRYLIKTRGQQVTLSCSPISGHRSVSWYQQTPGQGLQFLFEYFSETQRNKGNFPGRFSGRQFSNSRSEMNVSTLELGDSALYLCASSLSGSGRADTQYFGPGTRLTVL.

The chain has TRBV2 and TRBJ2-3, with 12 positions matching TRBD2. The CDR3 is 15 amino acids. From germline, CDR1 is SNHLY and CDR2 FYNNEI. Unmatched junction bases numbered 6, after V lost 2 bases and J lost 9 bases. The CDR3 loop reads CASSERKLAGGTQYF. The DNA of the CDR3 is TGTGCCAGCAGTGAACGTAAACTAGCGGGGGGCACGCAGTATTTT. Variable domain in full (rest from reference TRBV2 and TRBJ2-3): EPEVTQTPSHQVTQMGQEVILRCVPISNHLYFYWYRQILGQKVEFLVSFYNNEISEKSEIFDDQFSVERPDGSNFTLKIRSTKLEDSAMYFCASSERKLAGGTQYFGPGTRLTVL.

This clonotype was observed at least ten times. The chain uses TRBV5-1 and TRBJ1-4; 9 positions match TRBD1. The CDR3 has 16 residues. The junction had 7 bases not matched to a gene; V was cut back by 2 bases and J by 5 bases. Germline V CDR1 and CDR2: SGHRS, YFSETQ. CDR3 coding DNA: TGCGCCAGCAGCTTTGGTACAGGGGGCTGGAATGAAAAACTGTTTTTT. Amino acids: CASSFGTGGWNEKLFF.

This clonotype was detected only a few times. The rearrangement joins TRBV29-1 to TRBJ2-1; D might be TRBD2 (6 bases). V lost 4 bases, J lost 1 base, and 11 bases lay in between. Germline CDR1 is SQVTM and CDR2 is ANQGSEA. The CDR3 contains 14 residues. CDR3 bases: TGCAGCGTTGTCAGTGGGAGGTCCTACAATGAGCAGTTCTTC. Translated, it gives CSVVSGRSYNEQFF.